This T cell receptor beta chain was retrieved from a study of T cell responses to AZD1222 COVID-19 vaccine. Study observations and caveats: After the peak T cell response, and only then, were repertoires sampled. Spike-specific TCR breadth and depth both grew after two AZD1222 doses. Across the whole spike, CD4 TCRs peaked at regions 160-218 and 743-854. Possibly, clonal diversity was underestimated; donors were largely white British and included more females.

This CDR3 comprises 16 residues. CDR1 is SGHDT, CDR2 YYEEEE, per germline. The ends were cut back, 1 base at V and 0 bases at J, with 13 bases in the middle. This clone was seen only once. Its antigen is not known. Profiling relied on immunoSEQ multiplex PCR, and the TCRdb table lists in-frame clones only, not all of them. The sample carries 90,000 to 120,000 clones, about 85% recorded once. The J gene is TRBJ1-1, the V gene TRBV5-6, with D hard to call. The source of this sequence is an adult who received the AZD1222 COVID-19 vaccine. Sequencing was performed on peripheral blood, taken 28 days after the second AZD1222 dose. CDR3 in amino acids: CASSLSTGSLNTEAFF. CDR3 DNA sequence: TGTGCCAGCAGCTTGTCTACGGGCAGTTTGAACACTGAAGCTTTCTTT.